This TCR beta chain was sequenced during a study of early T cells in non-severe SARS-CoV-2 infection. Looking at the study overall: Unsorted whole-blood RNA was sequenced in bulk, leaving chains unpaired. Findings and limits, study-wide: There was a bias toward anti-spike CD8 responses in VDJdb matching, which missed private and CD4 specificities.

In the library, individual cDNA molecules carried attached unique molecular identifiers. TCRdb reanalysed the 5' RACE reads using MiXCR and keeps one entry per CDR3 protein. The sample holds tens of thousands of distinct CDR3 sequences, less than 15% seen once. Notes on this clonotype: Its antigen is unidentified.

CDR3 size: 15 residues. After removal of 2 bases from V and 4 bases from J, the junction contained 3 bases not matched to a gene. The germline gives CDR1 MNHEY, CDR2 SMNVEV (reference sequence). The source material was whole blood. V usage is TRBV27 and J usage is TRBJ2-3; TRBD2 aligns across 10 bases. This receptor was identified in an adult who was a healthcare worker with PCR-confirmed SARS-CoV-2 infection or an uninfected control (not recorded which). The CDR3 region is CASSLLAGVSDTQYF. Written as DNA, the CDR3 is TGTGCCAGCAGTTTACTAGCGGGAGTGTCAGATACGCAGTATTTT.